The sequence of this TCR beta chain was determined in a study of response to subunit inactivated influenza vaccine. Study-wide results and limits: Authors suggested each seasonal influenza vaccination recruits few new T cells.

TCRdb independently ran MiXCR on the RT-PCR reads; one entry per CDR3 protein. The top ten hold less than 4% of the sample, which has hundreds of thousands of distinct CDR3 sequences, approximately 15% seen once. Details on this clonotype: The target antigen is unknown.

Trimming at V came to 4 bases and at J to 5 bases, leaving 10 bases not matched to a gene. The CDR3 runs 17 residues. Germline V gene lookup returns CDR1 MDHEN and CDR2 SYDVKM. The specimen comprised CD4+ T cells sorted from PBMCs, sampled less than 30 months after vaccination. The clonotype was recovered from a man between 50 and 69 years old who received an inactivated influenza vaccine. The chain is built from TRBV28 and TRBJ2-2, with 10 bases aligning to TRBD2. DNA of the CDR3: TGTGCCAGCAGTTCCGGTACTAGCGGGATATGGACCGGGGAGCTGTTTTTT. Residues: CASSSGTSGIWTGELFF.